The entry below describes one T cell receptor (beta chain). The specificity of this receptor is unknown. There are no base qualities to consult, and no much larger clone falls within one base. Genomic DNA was extracted with the Qiagen DNeasy kit from unsorted PBMCs and from negatively selected CD4+ and CD8+ fractions. TCR beta CDR3 regions were subjected to amplification by immunoSEQ multiplex PCR with primers that anneal to V and J segments. A synthetic immune receptor repertoire was used to minimize amplification bias, and any residual bias was removed computationally once sequencing was done. The authors processed their data as follows. Custom Python scripts were used to quantify repertoire diversity as the Shannon entropy index. Unsorted, CD4+ and CD8+ repertoires were analyzed separately, except for combined analyses in which CD4+ and CD8+ sequences were merged in silico. Clonal expansion was defined as a frequency increase of at least 2-fold after treatment compared with C1D1, and clones undetected at baseline were assigned a pseudocount of 0.5. Singleton clones were defined as clones with 0 or 1 copy at C1D1, and non-singleton clones were defined as clones with 2 or more copies. Clones expanded in unsorted samples were annotated as CD4+, CD8+ or unknown by matching protein sequences in sorted samples from the same patient. Wilcoxon tests were applied to paired samples to test diversity changes from C1D1 to C4D1. TCRdb mirrors the immuneACCESS table, restricted to in-frame sequences. Some clones are absent from its copies; in checked studies, under half trace to an unresolved V gene, and the reason for the others is unknown. The V and J calls and clone size are taken from that table; D and trimming were inferred from the DNA. The sample table lists under 15,000 clones, roughly 80% of them with a count of one. Of the sample, 22% falls within the top ten clones.

Trimming accounts for 4 bases at V and 2 bases at J, while the number of junction bases matched to no gene is 12. CDR1 and CDR2, per the germline V gene (reference sequence), are SGHKS and YYEKEE. From the cysteine through the phenylalanine, the CDR3 covers 17 amino acids. Of all the DNA, just the CDR3 is kept, 51 bases in frame from base 1. These data belong to a study of PD-1 blockade in classical Hodgkin lymphoma (dated by TCRdb to the early 2020s). About the full investigation: Nivolumab dosing was 3 mg/kg intravenously every 2 weeks, continuing until either disease progression or unacceptable toxicity. The study used TCR beta sequencing and CyTOF to define a peripheral blood immune signature of response to PD-1 blockade in classical Hodgkin lymphoma.

What the authors observed across the whole study: Newly diagnosed patients were reported to have lower baseline TCR diversity than healthy donors, and relapsed/refractory patients were reported to have lower baseline TCR diversity still. Baseline diversity similar to that of newly diagnosed patients was observed in trial patients achieving complete response, whereas significantly lower diversity was observed in partial responders and progressors. The study covered only a single clinical trial cohort, and the causes of the repertoire differences, possibly disease activity or prior therapy, were still not defined. By C4D1, a significant rise was seen in CD4+ TCR diversity but not in CD8+ TCR diversity (p=0.0027 vs p=0.16), and the rise was most apparent among complete responders (p=0.02). Lower diversity was seen in patients whose nivolumab began less than 1 year after ASCT, and these patients were left out of later analyses so that immune reconstitution would not confound the results.

This specimen's time point label, interpreted: cycle 1 day 1 (C1D1), immediately before nivolumab initiation. Every trial patient had relapsed after autologous stem cell transplantation, and cohorts A, B and C differed in prior brentuximab vedotin exposure. The trial cohort included fewer than 60 patients with relapsed/refractory classical Hodgkin lymphoma, and each patient had a best overall response of complete response, partial response or progressive disease. Single-agent nivolumab was administered to trial patients in the multi-cohort phase II CheckMate 205 trial. An independent review committee assessed best overall response by applying the 2007 International Working Group response criteria. Trial PBMCs were obtained immediately prior to nivolumab initiation (C1D1) and on therapy at cycle 2 day 1 and cycle 4 day 1. After peripheral blood was drawn into 8 mL Vacutainer Cell Preparation Tubes, PBMCs were isolated by centrifugation and then cryopreserved.

The starting material was peripheral blood mononuclear cells (PBMCs), obtained at baseline. The sequence derives from a human donor with classical Hodgkin lymphoma. The receptor chain draws on TRBV5-5 and TRBJ2-7; 10 nucleotides in the junction match TRBD2. The bases are TGTGCCAGCAGCCGGAGGGTCCTAGCGGGGGTCCCCTACGAGCAGTACTTC. It encodes CASSRRVLAGVPYEQYF.